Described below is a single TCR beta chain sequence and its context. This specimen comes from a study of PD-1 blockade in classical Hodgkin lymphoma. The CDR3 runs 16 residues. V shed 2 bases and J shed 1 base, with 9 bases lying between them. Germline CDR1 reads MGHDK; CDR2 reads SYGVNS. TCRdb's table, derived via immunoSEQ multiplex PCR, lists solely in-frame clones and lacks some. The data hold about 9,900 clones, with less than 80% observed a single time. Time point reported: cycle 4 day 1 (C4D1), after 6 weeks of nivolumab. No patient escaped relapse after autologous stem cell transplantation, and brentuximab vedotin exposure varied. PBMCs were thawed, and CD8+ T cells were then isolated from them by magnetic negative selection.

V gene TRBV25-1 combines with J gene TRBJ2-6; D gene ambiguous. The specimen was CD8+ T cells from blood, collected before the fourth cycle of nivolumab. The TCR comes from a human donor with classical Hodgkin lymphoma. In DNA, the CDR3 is TGTGCCAGCAGTGAACGATTGGTGTCTGGGGCCAACGTCCTGACTTTC. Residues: CASSERLVSGANVLTF.